Sequencing of this T cell receptor (beta chain) was carried out in a study of T cell repertoires in cytomegalovirus infection. Study background: Shared public TCR beta signatures pointed to both CMV infection and a matching HLA type.

In this sample, this clonotype turned up many times. What it recognizes is unknown. Study observations and caveats: Carriers of CMV and the relevant HLA type were discriminated by public TCR beta frequency. Clonotype analysis showed dominance of the ex vivo response by HLA-C-restricted CMV-specific TCR beta clonotypes.

TCRdb reanalysed the reads using MiXCR and keeps one entry per CDR3 protein. The sample records roughly 77,000 distinct CDR3 sequences, over 3.5% being singletons. The CDR3 is made up of 17 amino acids. Looked up from germline, CDR1 is SGHTA and CDR2 is FQGNSA. The V gene lost 2 bases and the J gene lost 1 base, with 16 bases spanning the gap. This clonotype originated in a human donor in good health (CMV status not recorded). Some clones in this sample may be carry-over from other donors' samples. The sequenced sample was PBMCs. V usage is TRBV7-2 and J usage is TRBJ2-3; D is possibly TRBD1 or TRBD2 (5 bases each). CDR3 sequence reads: CASSLFLGLGGTDTQYF. Written as DNA, the CDR3 is TGTGCCAGCAGCTTATTTTTGGGTCTGGGGGGCACAGATACGCAGTATTTT.